Below are 8 T cell receptor beta chains sequenced from a single sample in a study of cytomegalovirus exposure and HLA in healthy donors. PCR amplification relied on 60 Vbeta primers (plus 13 Jbeta primers). The data were produced by immunoSEQ multiplex PCR, yet TCRdb's version contains in-frame clones alone and is incomplete. The sample carries about 60,000 clones, about 71% recorded once. The sample taken for sequencing was PBMCs. The receptor set was obtained from a woman aged 55-69 years in good health and CMV-seropositive.

This chain links TRBV5-4 with TRBJ2-7, with 7 bases lining up with TRBD2. Per the germline V gene, CDR1 is SGHNT and CDR2 is YYREEE (reference sequence). CDR3 size: 14 residues. With V trimmed by 0 bases and J by 2 bases, 2 bases remained unmatched. CDR3 loop: CASSLGEGTYEQYF. The CDR3 bases are TGTGCCAGCAGCTTGGGGGAGGGGACCTACGAGCAGTACTTC.

The genes are TRBV5-6 and TRBJ2-2, with TRBD1 identical over 8 bases. Germline CDR1 is SGHDT and CDR2 is YYEEEE. V lost 3 bases and J lost 0; bases outside the gene matches: 13. CDR3 length equals 19 residues. This CDR3 reads CASSSIRVGQGPNTGELFF. In DNA form, the CDR3 reads TGTGCCAGCAGCTCAATCCGAGTTGGACAGGGCCCGAACACCGGGGAGCTGTTTTTT.

The chain recombines TRBV7-9 with TRBJ1-2; possibly TRBD1 for D (5 bases). Germline V CDR1 and CDR2: SEHNR, FQNEAQ (reference sequence). V lost 6 bases, J lost 10 bases, and 18 bases lay in between. The CDR3 length is 13 residues. The CDR3 sequence: CASSPRGAAYYTF. CDR3 DNA: TGTGCCAGCAGTCCCCGCGGGGCCGCCTACTACACCTTC. Supplemented by reference TRBV7-9 and TRBJ1-2, the full variable domain reads DTGVSQNPRHKITKRGQNVTFRCDPISEHNRLYWYRQTLGQGPEFLTYFQNEAQLEKSRLLSDRFSAERPKGSFSTLEIQRTEQGDSAMYLCASSPRGAAYYTFGSGTRLTVV.

For this clone: One end of the junction fails to match germline, which may point to a read error. This chain links TRBV23-1 with TRBJ1-4; TRBD1 matches 8 bases. TRBV23-1 is an ORF for which the function is uncertain. This CDR3 has 18 amino acids. The CDR3 coding sequence is TGCGCCAGCACTCAAGGAGGGGGGACAGGAAAATTTGCCGAAAAACTGTTTTTT. Amino acids: CASTQGGGTGKFAEKLFF.

V and J are TRBV2 and TRBJ2-6; D remains unclear. V dropped 8 bases and J dropped 2 bases, with 13 bases sitting between them. Per the germline V gene, CDR1 is SNHLY and CDR2 is FYNNEI. The CDR3 is 15 residues long. The DNA for the CDR3 is TGTGCCAGCCTGCTTCGCGGTACTGGGGCCAACGTCCTGACTTTC. As protein: CASLLRGTGANVLTF.

The J gene is TRBJ2-1, the V gene TRBV11-2; 11 nucleotides agree with TRBD2. Unmatched junction bases numbered 15, after V lost 5 bases and J lost 3 bases. This CDR3 has 19 residues. Germline assignment: CDR1 SGHAT and CDR2 FQNNGV. CDR3 in DNA: TGTGCCAGCAGCCTTAGGGGCTCCGTAGGACTAGCGGGCTACAATGAGCAGTTCTTC. Amino acids: CASSLRGSVGLAGYNEQFF.

Only a few counts were recorded for this clone. The chain combines TRBV10-3 with TRBJ1-1; weak D call: TRBD1 (6 bases). The CDR3 length is 14 residues. Trimming removed 3 bases at V and 3 bases at J, with 11 bases between. Germline CDR1 is ENHRY and CDR2 is SYGVKD. CDR3 DNA sequence: TGTGCCATCAGTGAAAGACCAGGGGACACTGAAGCTTTCTTT. Protein product: CAISERPGDTEAFF.

The V gene is TRBV29-1, the J gene TRBJ2-1, with 13 bases identical to TRBD2. This CDR3 is built from 16 residues. Losses at the gene ends were 3 bases for V and 4 bases for J; bases not matched to a gene: 6. Germline CDR1 and CDR2: SQVTM and ANQGSEA. In DNA form, the CDR3 reads TGCAGCGTTGACACTAGCGGGGGGGGATCATACAATGAGCAGTTCTTC. It yields the protein CSVDTSGGGSYNEQFF.